This T cell receptor (beta chain) was documented in a study of beta chain features in type 1 diabetes. Study outcomes and limitations: Shorter TCRB CDR3s, moderately but significantly so, were found in Type 1 diabetes patients in all four CD4+ subsets.

About this clone itself: No antigen is known for it. The identical CDR3 is also encoded by other nucleotide sequences in the sample.

Expressed TCRB transcripts got sequenced, as all isolated RNA was reverse transcribed. The protocol was immunoSEQ multiplex PCR, while the TCRdb copy is restricted to in-frame clones and leaves out a portion. The repertoire holds about 170,000 clones, with approximately 8.1% as singletons. The sequenced material came from central memory CD4+ T cells from blood. The source of this sequence is a woman aged 40 to 50 with type 1 diabetes.

CDR3 nucleotides: TGTGCCAGCAGCCCAGGGACAGGCGGGTCCTACGAGCAGTACTTC. Its protein is CASSPGTGGSYEQYF. The chain employs TRBV11-2 and TRBJ2-7; 8 bases are a match to TRBD1. The ends lost 5 bases at V and 1 base at J; junction bases unmatched: 7. Germline CDR1 SGHAT, CDR2 FQNNGV. The CDR3 is 15 residues long.